These T cell receptor beta chains were read from a single sample in a study of identical twins' blood T cells. TCRdb independently ran MiXCR on the 5' RACE reads; one entry per CDR3 protein. The table shows fewer than 450,000 distinct CDR3 sequences, with roughly 30% occurring only once. The sequenced material came from PBMCs. Receptors were obtained from a woman aged 18-49 years in good health. CDR3s include the opening cysteine and the closing phenylalanine or tryptophan. Each record gives: J gene, V gene, D gene, clone size, CDR3 protein, CDR3 DNA. The D gene is left open where the match is weak. Clone size is shown for a subset of rows, as once, few, many or a class of expanded clone.

j_gene: TRBJ2-5
v_gene: TRBV20-1
d_gene: TRBD2
abundance: .
CDR3aa: CSAREIAGGRETQYF
CDR3nt: TGCAGTGCTAGAGAAATAGCGGGGGGGCGAGAGACCCAGTACTTC

j_gene: TRBJ1-1
v_gene: TRBV5-1
d_gene: .
abundance: .
CDR3aa: CASSEVFGNTEAFF
CDR3nt: TGCGCCAGCAGTGAGGTCTTTGGGAACACTGAAGCTTTCTTT

j_gene: TRBJ1-5
v_gene: TRBV11-2
d_gene: TRBD1
abundance: many
CDR3aa: CASSTGQGYNQPQHF
CDR3nt: TGTGCCAGCAGCACCGGACAGGGATACAATCAGCCCCAGCATTTT

j_gene: TRBJ2-3
v_gene: TRBV6-6
d_gene: TRBD1
abundance: few
CDR3aa: CASSYPRQGLADTQYF
CDR3nt: TGTGCCAGCAGTTACCCTAGACAGGGGCTTGCAGATACGCAGTATTTT

j_gene: TRBJ2-2
v_gene: TRBV6-6
d_gene: .
abundance: .
CDR3aa: CASSYSLIATYNTGELFF
CDR3nt: TGTGCCAGCAGTTACTCCCTGATTGCGACTTACAACACCGGGGAGCTGTTTTTT

j_gene: TRBJ1-1
v_gene: TRBV19
d_gene: .
abundance: few
CDR3aa: CASKEGWGTEAFF
CDR3nt: TGTGCCAGTAAGGAGGGATGGGGCACTGAAGCTTTCTTT

j_gene: TRBJ2-5
v_gene: TRBV13
d_gene: .
abundance: few
CDR3aa: CASSLTSGKVETQYF
CDR3nt: TGTGCCAGCAGCCTGACTAGTGGAAAGGTAGAGACCCAGTACTTC

j_gene: TRBJ2-1
v_gene: TRBV4-2
d_gene: .
abundance: few
CDR3aa: CASSPPWAFVADNEQFF
CDR3nt: TGTGCCAGCAGCCCCCCTTGGGCATTTGTCGCCGACAATGAGCAGTTCTTC

j_gene: TRBJ1-1
v_gene: TRBV4-2
d_gene: TRBD1
abundance: few
CDR3aa: CASSPLVLTGGVRSTEAFF
CDR3nt: TGTGCCAGCAGCCCACTCGTCCTGACAGGGGGTGTTAGGAGCACTGAAGCTTTCTTT

j_gene: TRBJ1-2
v_gene: TRBV28
d_gene: .
abundance: .
CDR3aa: CVSLHSRGYGYTF
CDR3nt: TGTGTCAGCTTACATAGCCGTGGCTATGGCTACACCTTC

j_gene: TRBJ1-1
v_gene: TRBV11-2
d_gene: TRBD1
abundance: .
CDR3aa: CASSLDGQGRGLAFF
CDR3nt: TGTGCCAGCAGCTTAGATGGACAGGGCCGAGGATTGGCTTTCTTT

j_gene: TRBJ1-2
v_gene: TRBV20-1
d_gene: TRBD1
abundance: .
CDR3aa: CSARGDSPYGYTF
CDR3nt: TGCAGTGCTAGGGGGGACAGTCCCTATGGCTACACCTTC

j_gene: TRBJ2-1
v_gene: TRBV7-2
d_gene: TRBD1
abundance: .
CDR3aa: CASSQQGTSYNEQFF
CDR3nt: TGTGCCAGCAGCCAACAGGGGACCTCCTACAATGAGCAGTTCTTC

j_gene: TRBJ2-5
v_gene: TRBV20-1
d_gene: .
abundance: .
CDR3aa: CSASRTVRETQYF
CDR3nt: TGCAGTGCTAGTCGGACAGTCCGGGAGACCCAGTACTTC

j_gene: TRBJ2-3
v_gene: TRBV7-6
d_gene: .
abundance: .
CDR3aa: CASSLISRGTDTQYF
CDR3nt: TGTGCCAGCAGCTTAATATCCCGCGGCACAGATACGCAGTATTTT

j_gene: TRBJ2-7
v_gene: TRBV10-3
d_gene: TRBD2
abundance: .
CDR3aa: CATLKSGSYEQYF
CDR3nt: TGTGCCACCCTAAAGAGCGGGAGCTACGAGCAGTACTTC

j_gene: TRBJ2-3
v_gene: TRBV20-1
d_gene: .
abundance: few
CDR3aa: CSARRGGSTDTQYF
CDR3nt: TGCAGTGCTAGAAGGGGGGGTAGCACAGATACGCAGTATTTT

j_gene: TRBJ2-7
v_gene: TRBV7-9
d_gene: .
abundance: few
CDR3aa: CASSFLRFEQYF
CDR3nt: TGTGCCAGCAGCTTTTTAAGGTTCGAGCAGTACTTC

j_gene: TRBJ2-1
v_gene: TRBV10-3
d_gene: TRBD2
abundance: many
CDR3aa: CAISEAGNNNEQFF
CDR3nt: TGTGCCATCAGTGAAGCGGGGAACAACAATGAGCAGTTCTTC

j_gene: TRBJ2-1
v_gene: TRBV20-1
d_gene: TRBD2
abundance: few
CDR3aa: CSARDPGLAGVGEQFF
CDR3nt: TGCAGTGCTAGAGATCCCGGACTAGCGGGAGTTGGTGAGCAGTTCTTC

j_gene: TRBJ1-5
v_gene: TRBV7-9
d_gene: .
abundance: few
CDR3aa: CASSLDGEGQPQHF
CDR3nt: TGTGCCAGCAGCTTAGATGGGGAGGGGCAGCCCCAGCATTTT

j_gene: TRBJ1-5
v_gene: TRBV28
d_gene: TRBD1
abundance: .
CDR3aa: CASSPYPGGQPQHF
CDR3nt: TGTGCCAGCAGTCCATATCCAGGGGGGCAGCCCCAGCATTTT

j_gene: TRBJ1-4
v_gene: TRBV4-3
d_gene: .
abundance: many
CDR3aa: CASSQAPPGGKLFF
CDR3nt: TGCGCCAGCAGCCAAGCACCTCCGGGGGGAAAACTGTTTTTT

j_gene: TRBJ1-2
v_gene: TRBV9
d_gene: .
abundance: few
CDR3aa: CASSVVGGNMAGYTF
CDR3nt: TGTGCCAGCAGCGTAGTAGGGGGTAACATGGCCGGCTACACCTTC

j_gene: TRBJ1-1
v_gene: TRBV6-2/TRBV6-3
d_gene: TRBD1
abundance: many
CDR3aa: CASSRGQGNTEAFF
CDR3nt: TGTGCCAGCAGTCGGGGACAGGGCAACACTGAAGCTTTCTTT

j_gene: TRBJ2-1
v_gene: TRBV9
d_gene: .
abundance: many
CDR3aa: CASSPQTYNEQFF
CDR3nt: TGTGCCAGCAGCCCCCAGACGTACAATGAGCAGTTCTTC

j_gene: TRBJ1-1
v_gene: TRBV20-1
d_gene: TRBD1
abundance: many
CDR3aa: CSARQGHTEAFF
CDR3nt: TGCAGTGCTCGACAGGGGCACACTGAAGCTTTCTTT

j_gene: TRBJ1-1
v_gene: TRBV4-1
d_gene: .
abundance: .
CDR3aa: CASSQVGSQRNTEAFF
CDR3nt: TGCGCCAGCAGCCAAGTCGGTTCACAGAGGAACACTGAAGCTTTCTTT

j_gene: TRBJ1-1
v_gene: TRBV11-2
d_gene: .
abundance: .
CDR3aa: CASSFSEAEAFF
CDR3nt: TGTGCCAGCAGCTTTAGCGAGGCTGAAGCTTTCTTT

j_gene: TRBJ1-1
v_gene: TRBV5-1
d_gene: TRBD1
abundance: .
CDR3aa: CASGVQGARGEAFF
CDR3nt: TGCGCCAGCGGGGTCCAGGGGGCAAGAGGTGAAGCTTTCTTT

j_gene: TRBJ2-1
v_gene: TRBV7-9
d_gene: TRBD1
abundance: .
CDR3aa: CASSQDRGTNEQFF
CDR3nt: TGTGCCAGCAGCCAGGACAGGGGAACGAATGAGCAGTTCTTC

j_gene: TRBJ2-1
v_gene: TRBV20-1
d_gene: TRBD1
abundance: few
CDR3aa: CSAPGGRETYNEQFF
CDR3nt: TGCAGTGCCCCAGGGGGCAGGGAGACCTACAATGAGCAGTTCTTC

j_gene: TRBJ1-5
v_gene: TRBV9
d_gene: .
abundance: many
CDR3aa: CASSVSGYSNQPQHF
CDR3nt: TGTGCCAGCAGCGTGTCGGGGTATAGCAATCAGCCCCAGCATTTT

j_gene: TRBJ1-4
v_gene: TRBV19
d_gene: TRBD1
abundance: .
CDR3aa: CASTPGTDNEKLFF
CDR3nt: TGTGCCAGTACCCCCGGGACAGATAATGAAAAACTGTTTTTT

j_gene: TRBJ2-3
v_gene: TRBV2
d_gene: TRBD1
abundance: once
CDR3aa: CASSGGGYTQYF
CDR3nt: TGTGCCAGCAGTGGAGGGGGCTATACGCAGTATTTT

j_gene: TRBJ2-4
v_gene: TRBV20-1
d_gene: TRBD2
abundance: .
CDR3aa: CSATSDNKNIQYF
CDR3nt: TGCAGTGCAACTAGCGACAACAAAAACATTCAGTACTTC

j_gene: TRBJ2-1
v_gene: TRBV20-1
d_gene: .
abundance: .
CDR3aa: CSATHGGRNNEQFF
CDR3nt: TGCAGTGCCACCCACGGGGGACGGAACAATGAGCAGTTCTTC

j_gene: TRBJ2-2
v_gene: TRBV5-5
d_gene: .
abundance: .
CDR3aa: CASSFRTANTGELFF
CDR3nt: TGTGCCAGCAGCTTTCGGACGGCGAACACCGGGGAGCTGTTTTTT

j_gene: TRBJ2-1
v_gene: TRBV20-1
d_gene: .
abundance: .
CDR3aa: CSAREVGEYNEQFF
CDR3nt: TGCAGTGCTAGAGAAGTTGGCGAGTACAATGAGCAGTTCTTC

j_gene: TRBJ1-2
v_gene: TRBV27
d_gene: .
abundance: .
CDR3aa: CASSLWQGGGGYTF
CDR3nt: TGTGCCAGCAGTTTATGGCAGGGCGGGGGTGGCTACACCTTC

j_gene: TRBJ1-1
v_gene: TRBV14
d_gene: .
abundance: .
CDR3aa: CASSLGGMGIEAFF
CDR3nt: TGTGCCAGCAGCTTGGGCGGTATGGGAATTGAAGCTTTCTTT

j_gene: TRBJ1-1
v_gene: TRBV7-9
d_gene: .
abundance: .
CDR3aa: CASSPDRTTEAFF
CDR3nt: TGTGCCAGCAGCCCCGACAGGACCACTGAAGCTTTCTTT

j_gene: TRBJ1-2
v_gene: TRBV5-1
d_gene: .
abundance: .
CDR3aa: CASSPSPGGAYGYTF
CDR3nt: TGCGCCAGCAGCCCAAGCCCGGGGGGCGCCTATGGCTACACCTTC

j_gene: TRBJ1-1
v_gene: TRBV2
d_gene: .
abundance: .
CDR3aa: CASSGQALNTEAFF
CDR3nt: TGTGCCAGCAGTGGACAGGCGTTGAACACTGAAGCTTTCTTT

j_gene: TRBJ1-4
v_gene: TRBV27
d_gene: TRBD1
abundance: .
CDR3aa: CASRPTGTNEKLFF
CDR3nt: TGTGCCAGCAGACCGACAGGGACGAATGAAAAACTGTTTTTT

j_gene: TRBJ1-4
v_gene: TRBV5-1
d_gene: .
abundance: .
CDR3aa: CASSPPGTSGEKLFF
CDR3nt: TGCGCCAGCAGCCCCCCCGGGACCTCGGGTGAAAAACTGTTTTTT

j_gene: TRBJ1-2
v_gene: TRBV5-1
d_gene: TRBD1
abundance: many
CDR3aa: CASSLADRGGGYTF
CDR3nt: TGCGCCAGCAGCCTCGCGGACAGGGGCGGAGGCTACACCTTC

j_gene: TRBJ2-7
v_gene: TRBV4-2
d_gene: .
abundance: .
CDR3aa: CASSQSSGEQYF
CDR3nt: TGTGCCAGCAGCCAGAGTAGCGGCGAGCAGTACTTC

j_gene: TRBJ1-1
v_gene: TRBV19
d_gene: TRBD1
abundance: .
CDR3aa: CASSITGVRYEAFF
CDR3nt: TGTGCCAGTAGTATAACAGGGGTACGCTATGAAGCTTTCTTT

j_gene: TRBJ1-1
v_gene: TRBV12-3/TRBV12-4
d_gene: .
abundance: few
CDR3aa: CASRPGRGPNTEAFF
CDR3nt: TGTGCCAGCAGACCCGGAAGGGGACCGAACACTGAAGCTTTCTTT

j_gene: TRBJ1-2
v_gene: TRBV29-1
d_gene: TRBD1
abundance: .
CDR3aa: CSVGGRTGGSYGYTF
CDR3nt: TGCAGCGTTGGGGGCCGGACAGGGGGAAGCTATGGCTACACCTTC

j_gene: TRBJ2-3
v_gene: TRBV5-1
d_gene: .
abundance: .
CDR3aa: CASSPRQVTDTQYF
CDR3nt: TGCGCCAGCAGCCCCAGACAGGTCACAGATACGCAGTATTTT

j_gene: TRBJ2-1
v_gene: TRBV4-3
d_gene: .
abundance: .
CDR3aa: CASSQRGYEQLF
CDR3nt: TGCGCCAGCAGCCAAAGAGGATATGAGCAGTTATTC

j_gene: TRBJ2-1
v_gene: TRBV6-4
d_gene: .
abundance: many
CDR3aa: CARTLLSFF
CDR3nt: TGTGCCAGGACTTTACTGTCCTTCTTC